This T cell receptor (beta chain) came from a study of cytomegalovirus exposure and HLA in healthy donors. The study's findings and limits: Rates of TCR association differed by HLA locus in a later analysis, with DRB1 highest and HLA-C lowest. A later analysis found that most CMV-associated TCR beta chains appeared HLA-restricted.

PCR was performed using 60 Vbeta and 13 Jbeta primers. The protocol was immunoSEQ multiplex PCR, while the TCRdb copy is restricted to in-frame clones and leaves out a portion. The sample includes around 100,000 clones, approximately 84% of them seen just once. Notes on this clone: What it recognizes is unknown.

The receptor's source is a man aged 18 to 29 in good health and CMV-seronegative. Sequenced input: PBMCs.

CDR3 nucleotides: TGTGCCAGCAGTTGGAGCCAGGGAGGTAACTATGGCTACACCTTC. Protein product: CASSWSQGGNYGYTF. V usage is TRBV27 and J usage is TRBJ1-2; TRBD1 is a possible D gene (5 bases). V shed 4 bases and J shed 1 base, with 13 bases lying between them. The CDR3 contains 15 residues. Germline CDR1 reads MNHEY; CDR2 reads SMNVEV (reference sequence).